These T cell receptor beta chains were read from a single sample in a study of T-cell reconstitution after alpha-beta-depleted transplantation in children. TCRdb reprocessed the PCR reads with MiXCR, giving one entry per CDR3 protein. The data show roughly 240,000 distinct CDR3 sequences, roughly 8% seen once. The sequenced sample was PBMCs, mostly from graft donor cells, obtained 180 days after TCRalphabeta/CD19-depleted stem cell transplant. The source of these receptors is a male patient younger than 18 who had a stem cell transplant for acute lymphoblastic leukemia, so the T cells may come from the graft donor. Each CDR3 is given with its conserved first and last residue. D genes are given only for firm matches. Rows may omit the clone size; those that give it use once, few, many or a size class.

clone size: many
D gene: TRBD1
V gene: TRBV12-3/TRBV12-4
J gene: TRBJ2-7
CDR3 protein: CASSPFGTGPYEQYF
CDR3 DNA: TGTGCCAGCAGTCCGTTCGGGACAGGGCCGTACGAGCAGTACTTC

clone size: many
D gene: TRBD2
V gene: TRBV7-8
J gene: TRBJ2-3
CDR3 protein: CASSLVRGGTDTQYF
CDR3 DNA: TGTGCCAGCAGCTTAGTGCGGGGGGGCACAGATACGCAGTATTTT

clone size: many
D gene: -
V gene: TRBV5-1
J gene: TRBJ2-3
CDR3 protein: CASSTRGTDTQYF
CDR3 DNA: TGCGCCAGCAGTACCAGGGGTACAGATACGCAGTATTTT

clone size: many
D gene: -
V gene: TRBV6-5
J gene: TRBJ2-2
CDR3 protein: CASLKAQQVRYTGELFF
CDR3 DNA: TGTGCCAGCCTTAAGGCCCAACAGGTCAGGTACACCGGGGAGCTGTTTTTT

clone size: many
D gene: -
V gene: TRBV7-9
J gene: TRBJ1-3
CDR3 protein: CASSLRLDRSGNTIYF
CDR3 DNA: TGTGCCAGCAGCTTAAGACTTGACCGCTCTGGAAACACCATATATTTT

clone size: -
D gene: -
V gene: TRBV5-4
J gene: TRBJ1-2
CDR3 protein: CASSLENYGYTF
CDR3 DNA: TGTGCCAGCAGCTTGGAGAACTATGGCTACACCTTC

clone size: many
D gene: -
V gene: TRBV12-3/TRBV12-4
J gene: TRBJ2-5
CDR3 protein: CASSYGGGQETQYF
CDR3 DNA: TGTGCCAGCAGTTACGGGGGCGGCCAAGAGACCCAGTACTTC

clone size: many
D gene: -
V gene: TRBV7-2
J gene: TRBJ1-2
CDR3 protein: CASSLARRVEGYTF
CDR3 DNA: TGTGCCAGCAGCTTAGCGCGACGCGTAGAAGGCTACACCTTC

clone size: many
D gene: -
V gene: TRBV12-5
J gene: TRBJ2-7
CDR3 protein: CASGLLPYEQYF
CDR3 DNA: TGTGCTAGTGGTTTGCTCCCCTACGAGCAGTACTTC

clone size: many
D gene: -
V gene: TRBV12-3/TRBV12-4
J gene: TRBJ1-5
CDR3 protein: CASSPRRRQPQHF
CDR3 DNA: TGTGCCAGCAGTCCCCGGCGACGGCAGCCCCAGCATTTT

clone size: many
D gene: -
V gene: TRBV5-1
J gene: TRBJ1-1
CDR3 protein: CASSFGPLTLGKGNTEAFF
CDR3 DNA: TGCGCCAGCAGCTTTGGGCCCCTCACGTTGGGGAAAGGAAACACTGAAGCTTTCTTT

clone size: many
D gene: -
V gene: TRBV5-1
J gene: TRBJ2-7
CDR3 protein: CASSLAGITYEQYF
CDR3 DNA: TGCGCCAGCAGCTTGGCTGGGATTACCTACGAGCAGTACTTC

clone size: many
D gene: -
V gene: TRBV4-2
J gene: TRBJ1-3
CDR3 protein: CASSQDLESSGNTIYF
CDR3 DNA: TGTGCCAGCAGCCAAGATCTCGAGAGCTCTGGAAACACCATATATTTT

clone size: few
D gene: -
V gene: TRBV6-5
J gene: TRBJ2-7
CDR3 protein: CASSYGLPSYEQYF
CDR3 DNA: TGTGCCAGCAGTTACGGGCTCCCCTCCTACGAGCAGTACTTC

clone size: many
D gene: TRBD1
V gene: TRBV6-2/TRBV6-3
J gene: TRBJ2-7
CDR3 protein: CASGIPLRDRSSYEQYF
CDR3 DNA: TGTGCCAGCGGAATTCCCCTCAGGGACAGGAGCTCCTACGAGCAGTACTTC

clone size: many
D gene: TRBD1
V gene: TRBV19
J gene: TRBJ1-5
CDR3 protein: CASSFSIIRQGKGNQPQHF
CDR3 DNA: TGTGCCAGTAGTTTCTCCATAATCAGACAGGGGAAGGGCAATCAGCCCCAGCATTTT

clone size: few
D gene: TRBD1
V gene: TRBV4-2
J gene: TRBJ2-1
CDR3 protein: CASSQEGTGGNEQFF
CDR3 DNA: TGTGCCAGCAGCCAAGAAGGGACAGGAGGCAATGAGCAGTTCTTC

clone size: many
D gene: -
V gene: TRBV28
J gene: TRBJ2-2
CDR3 protein: CAIWGFEGFRELFF
CDR3 DNA: TGTGCCATCTGGGGATTCGAGGGGTTCCGGGAGCTGTTTTTT

clone size: many
D gene: -
V gene: TRBV6-1
J gene: TRBJ2-7
CDR3 protein: CASSPPYNSNYEQYF
CDR3 DNA: TGTGCCAGCAGCCCCCCGTATAACTCGAACTACGAGCAGTACTTC

clone size: many
D gene: -
V gene: TRBV9
J gene: TRBJ2-3
CDR3 protein: CASSVGLSVGTDTQYF
CDR3 DNA: TGTGCCAGCAGCGTGGGGCTATCAGTCGGCACAGATACGCAGTATTTT

clone size: many
D gene: TRBD1
V gene: TRBV6-1
J gene: TRBJ1-4
CDR3 protein: CASSGGDRPLSGEKLFF
CDR3 DNA: TGTGCCAGCAGTGGGGGGGACAGGCCTTTGAGCGGTGAAAAACTGTTTTTT

clone size: many
D gene: -
V gene: TRBV4-3
J gene: TRBJ2-2
CDR3 protein: CASSPWFRGTGELFF
CDR3 DNA: TGCGCCAGCAGCCCCTGGTTCAGGGGCACCGGGGAGCTGTTTTTT

clone size: many
D gene: -
V gene: TRBV7-9
J gene: TRBJ1-6
CDR3 protein: CASSFRPGTNNSPLHF
CDR3 DNA: TGTGCCAGCAGCTTTCGTCCCGGGACAAATAATTCACCCCTCCACTTT

clone size: many
D gene: -
V gene: TRBV28
J gene: TRBJ2-7
CDR3 protein: CASRPSTGRVYEQYF
CDR3 DNA: TGTGCCAGCAGACCCTCGACAGGGAGGGTTTACGAGCAGTACTTC

clone size: -
D gene: TRBD2
V gene: TRBV19
J gene: TRBJ2-7
CDR3 protein: CASSIWRESSYEQYF
CDR3 DNA: TGTGCCAGTAGTATCTGGCGGGAGTCGTCCTACGAGCAGTACTTC

clone size: many
D gene: -
V gene: TRBV20-1
J gene: TRBJ2-7
CDR3 protein: CSADGRDTSYEQYF
CDR3 DNA: TGCAGTGCTGACGGGCGGGACACATCCTACGAGCAGTACTTC

clone size: many
D gene: -
V gene: TRBV7-3
J gene: TRBJ2-1
CDR3 protein: CASSPNRARRSYREQFF
CDR3 DNA: TGTGCCAGCAGCCCTAATAGGGCTAGAAGGTCCTACAGGGAGCAGTTCTTC

clone size: many
D gene: TRBD1
V gene: TRBV3-1
J gene: TRBJ2-7
CDR3 protein: CASSRGQGVAYEQYF
CDR3 DNA: TGTGCCAGCAGCCGGGGACAGGGTGTCGCCTACGAGCAGTACTTC

clone size: many
D gene: -
V gene: TRBV5-5
J gene: TRBJ1-1
CDR3 protein: CASSFAPGQNTEAFF
CDR3 DNA: TGTGCCAGCAGCTTTGCCCCGGGACAGAACACTGAAGCTTTCTTT

clone size: many
D gene: -
V gene: TRBV20-1
J gene: TRBJ2-2
CDR3 protein: CSARPGPRRYTGELFF
CDR3 DNA: TGCAGTGCTCGACCCGGACCAAGGAGGTACACCGGGGAGCTGTTTTTT

clone size: many
D gene: -
V gene: TRBV13
J gene: TRBJ2-7
CDR3 protein: CASTTGARNYEQYF
CDR3 DNA: TGTGCCAGCACGACCGGGGCTCGGAACTACGAGCAGTACTTC

clone size: -
D gene: TRBD2
V gene: TRBV5-1
J gene: TRBJ2-5
CDR3 protein: CASSGTSGTHKTQYF
CDR3 DNA: TGCGCCAGCAGCGGGACTAGCGGGACCCACAAGACCCAGTACTTC

clone size: few
D gene: TRBD1
V gene: TRBV6-2/TRBV6-3
J gene: TRBJ1-2
CDR3 protein: CASSYPGQGAGNGYTF
CDR3 DNA: TGTGCCAGCAGTTACCCGGGACAGGGGGCAGGGAATGGCTACACCTTC

clone size: many
D gene: TRBD1
V gene: TRBV7-6
J gene: TRBJ1-2
CDR3 protein: CASSPGTGGHGYTF
CDR3 DNA: TGTGCCAGCAGCCCTGGGACAGGGGGTCATGGCTACACCTTC

clone size: many
D gene: TRBD2
V gene: TRBV19
J gene: TRBJ2-3
CDR3 protein: CASAGGGSAPWDTQYF
CDR3 DNA: TGTGCCAGTGCTGGCGGGGGGTCCGCACCCTGGGATACGCAGTATTTT

clone size: many
D gene: TRBD1
V gene: TRBV6-5
J gene: TRBJ1-2
CDR3 protein: CASSPDRGTNYGYTF
CDR3 DNA: TGTGCCAGCAGTCCCGACAGGGGAACGAACTATGGCTACACCTTC